Each of the 5 T cell receptor beta chains below was sequenced from the same sample in a study of T cell responses to AZD1222 COVID-19 vaccine. Profiling relied on immunoSEQ multiplex PCR, and the TCRdb table lists in-frame clones only, not all of them. The data contain about 120,000 clones, about 91% of them singletons. Sequences were derived from peripheral blood, sampled on day 0 of AZD1222 vaccination. These receptors came from an adult in good health.

As DNA, the CDR3 is TGTGCCAGCAGCCCAGAGGGACTCTATGGCTACACCTTC. The encoded protein is CASSPEGLYGYTF. The gene calls are TRBV7-9 and TRBJ1-2, with D tentatively TRBD1 (5 bases). Per the germline V gene, CDR1 is SEHNR and CDR2 is FQNEAQ (reference sequence). The CDR3 length is 13 residues. V lost 5 bases to trimming and J lost 4 bases, with 11 bases between them.

The rearrangement uses TRBV10-3 and TRBJ1-1, with D possibly being TRBD1 (6 bases). The length of the CDR3 is 14 residues. The germline V gene encodes CDR1 ENHRY and CDR2 SYGVKD. The V end lost 3 bases, the J end lost 1 base, and 9 bases lay between the germline ends. This CDR3 reads CAISDLQGNTEAFF. CDR3 in DNA: TGTGCCATCAGTGATTTACAGGGGAACACTGAAGCTTTCTTT.

This clone was observed a few times. The chain carries TRBV19 and TRBJ1-5; no reliable D call. Germline values: CDR1 LNHDA, CDR2 SQIVND (reference sequence). The CDR3 runs to 15 residues. V was pared by 8 bases and J by 0 bases, with 14 bases between. The CDR3 loop is CASAPIGNSNQPQHF. Written as DNA, the CDR3 is TGTGCCAGTGCCCCGATTGGAAATAGCAATCAGCCCCAGCATTTT.

V gene TRBV9 combines with J gene TRBJ2-3; 9 bases agree with TRBD2. V shed 4 bases, J shed 5 bases, and the junction held 14 bases outside the gene matches. Germline-derived CDR1 and CDR2 are SGDLS and YYNGEE. CDR3 length: 17 residues. CDR3 loop: CASSPTAGGPVRDTQYF. In DNA form, the CDR3 reads TGTGCCAGCAGCCCAACTGCGGGGGGGCCAGTGAGAGATACGCAGTATTTT. The whole variable domain, remainder taken from reference TRBV9 and TRBJ2-3, is DSGVTQTPKHLITATGQRVTLRCSPRSGDLSVYWYQQSLDQGLQFLIQYYNGEERAKGNILERFSAQQFPDLHSELNLSSLELGDSALYFCASSPTAGGPVRDTQYFGPGTRLTVL.

This chain joins TRBV5-4 and TRBJ1-1, with TRBD1 matching 9 bases. V lost 5 bases, J lost 8 bases, and 10 bases stayed unmatched. This CDR3 spans 14 amino acids. From germline, CDR1 is SGHNT and CDR2 YYREEE (reference sequence). CDR3 region: CASSWDREGSEAFF. DNA for the CDR3: TGTGCCAGCAGTTGGGACAGGGAGGGTTCGGAAGCTTTCTTT. Filled out from reference TRBV5-4 and TRBJ1-1, the complete variable domain reads ETGVTQSPTHLIKTRGQQVTLRCSSQSGHNTVSWYQQALGQGPQFIFQYYREEENGRGNFPPRFSGLQFPNYSSELNVNALELDDSALYLCASSWDREGSEAFFGQGTRLTVV.